The clone carrying this T cell receptor (beta chain) was found a few times. The data stem from a study of blood T cell repertoires in COVID-19. Across the whole study: The origin of the acute and convalescent COVID-19 samples was the United States, Italy and Spain. T cells, B-cell-depleted T cells, or PBMCs provided the cDNA or gDNA that served as material.

CDR3 length: 15 amino acids. Germline trimming cut 4 bases from V and 4 bases from J; bases unmatched to any gene: 7. The germline gives CDR1 KGHDR, CDR2 SFDVKD. How the authors handled the data: Counts of nucleated cells, estimated from reference gene primer amplification, were obtained. The repertoire was sequenced with immunoSEQ multiplex PCR; TCRdb's copy has only in-frame clones and lacks some. D and trimming come from the DNA, and the V and J calls and clone size come from that table. Among under 250,000 clones listed, over 80% were seen once. The V gene is TRBV24-1, the J gene TRBJ2-3; 7 nucleotides align to TRBD1. The receptor comes from a woman in her sixties or seventies with active or convalescent COVID-19. The source material was peripheral blood. CDR3 in DNA: TGTGCCACCAGTGACACGACAGGGTTCGCAGATACGCAGTATTTT. Translated, it gives CATSDTTGFADTQYF.